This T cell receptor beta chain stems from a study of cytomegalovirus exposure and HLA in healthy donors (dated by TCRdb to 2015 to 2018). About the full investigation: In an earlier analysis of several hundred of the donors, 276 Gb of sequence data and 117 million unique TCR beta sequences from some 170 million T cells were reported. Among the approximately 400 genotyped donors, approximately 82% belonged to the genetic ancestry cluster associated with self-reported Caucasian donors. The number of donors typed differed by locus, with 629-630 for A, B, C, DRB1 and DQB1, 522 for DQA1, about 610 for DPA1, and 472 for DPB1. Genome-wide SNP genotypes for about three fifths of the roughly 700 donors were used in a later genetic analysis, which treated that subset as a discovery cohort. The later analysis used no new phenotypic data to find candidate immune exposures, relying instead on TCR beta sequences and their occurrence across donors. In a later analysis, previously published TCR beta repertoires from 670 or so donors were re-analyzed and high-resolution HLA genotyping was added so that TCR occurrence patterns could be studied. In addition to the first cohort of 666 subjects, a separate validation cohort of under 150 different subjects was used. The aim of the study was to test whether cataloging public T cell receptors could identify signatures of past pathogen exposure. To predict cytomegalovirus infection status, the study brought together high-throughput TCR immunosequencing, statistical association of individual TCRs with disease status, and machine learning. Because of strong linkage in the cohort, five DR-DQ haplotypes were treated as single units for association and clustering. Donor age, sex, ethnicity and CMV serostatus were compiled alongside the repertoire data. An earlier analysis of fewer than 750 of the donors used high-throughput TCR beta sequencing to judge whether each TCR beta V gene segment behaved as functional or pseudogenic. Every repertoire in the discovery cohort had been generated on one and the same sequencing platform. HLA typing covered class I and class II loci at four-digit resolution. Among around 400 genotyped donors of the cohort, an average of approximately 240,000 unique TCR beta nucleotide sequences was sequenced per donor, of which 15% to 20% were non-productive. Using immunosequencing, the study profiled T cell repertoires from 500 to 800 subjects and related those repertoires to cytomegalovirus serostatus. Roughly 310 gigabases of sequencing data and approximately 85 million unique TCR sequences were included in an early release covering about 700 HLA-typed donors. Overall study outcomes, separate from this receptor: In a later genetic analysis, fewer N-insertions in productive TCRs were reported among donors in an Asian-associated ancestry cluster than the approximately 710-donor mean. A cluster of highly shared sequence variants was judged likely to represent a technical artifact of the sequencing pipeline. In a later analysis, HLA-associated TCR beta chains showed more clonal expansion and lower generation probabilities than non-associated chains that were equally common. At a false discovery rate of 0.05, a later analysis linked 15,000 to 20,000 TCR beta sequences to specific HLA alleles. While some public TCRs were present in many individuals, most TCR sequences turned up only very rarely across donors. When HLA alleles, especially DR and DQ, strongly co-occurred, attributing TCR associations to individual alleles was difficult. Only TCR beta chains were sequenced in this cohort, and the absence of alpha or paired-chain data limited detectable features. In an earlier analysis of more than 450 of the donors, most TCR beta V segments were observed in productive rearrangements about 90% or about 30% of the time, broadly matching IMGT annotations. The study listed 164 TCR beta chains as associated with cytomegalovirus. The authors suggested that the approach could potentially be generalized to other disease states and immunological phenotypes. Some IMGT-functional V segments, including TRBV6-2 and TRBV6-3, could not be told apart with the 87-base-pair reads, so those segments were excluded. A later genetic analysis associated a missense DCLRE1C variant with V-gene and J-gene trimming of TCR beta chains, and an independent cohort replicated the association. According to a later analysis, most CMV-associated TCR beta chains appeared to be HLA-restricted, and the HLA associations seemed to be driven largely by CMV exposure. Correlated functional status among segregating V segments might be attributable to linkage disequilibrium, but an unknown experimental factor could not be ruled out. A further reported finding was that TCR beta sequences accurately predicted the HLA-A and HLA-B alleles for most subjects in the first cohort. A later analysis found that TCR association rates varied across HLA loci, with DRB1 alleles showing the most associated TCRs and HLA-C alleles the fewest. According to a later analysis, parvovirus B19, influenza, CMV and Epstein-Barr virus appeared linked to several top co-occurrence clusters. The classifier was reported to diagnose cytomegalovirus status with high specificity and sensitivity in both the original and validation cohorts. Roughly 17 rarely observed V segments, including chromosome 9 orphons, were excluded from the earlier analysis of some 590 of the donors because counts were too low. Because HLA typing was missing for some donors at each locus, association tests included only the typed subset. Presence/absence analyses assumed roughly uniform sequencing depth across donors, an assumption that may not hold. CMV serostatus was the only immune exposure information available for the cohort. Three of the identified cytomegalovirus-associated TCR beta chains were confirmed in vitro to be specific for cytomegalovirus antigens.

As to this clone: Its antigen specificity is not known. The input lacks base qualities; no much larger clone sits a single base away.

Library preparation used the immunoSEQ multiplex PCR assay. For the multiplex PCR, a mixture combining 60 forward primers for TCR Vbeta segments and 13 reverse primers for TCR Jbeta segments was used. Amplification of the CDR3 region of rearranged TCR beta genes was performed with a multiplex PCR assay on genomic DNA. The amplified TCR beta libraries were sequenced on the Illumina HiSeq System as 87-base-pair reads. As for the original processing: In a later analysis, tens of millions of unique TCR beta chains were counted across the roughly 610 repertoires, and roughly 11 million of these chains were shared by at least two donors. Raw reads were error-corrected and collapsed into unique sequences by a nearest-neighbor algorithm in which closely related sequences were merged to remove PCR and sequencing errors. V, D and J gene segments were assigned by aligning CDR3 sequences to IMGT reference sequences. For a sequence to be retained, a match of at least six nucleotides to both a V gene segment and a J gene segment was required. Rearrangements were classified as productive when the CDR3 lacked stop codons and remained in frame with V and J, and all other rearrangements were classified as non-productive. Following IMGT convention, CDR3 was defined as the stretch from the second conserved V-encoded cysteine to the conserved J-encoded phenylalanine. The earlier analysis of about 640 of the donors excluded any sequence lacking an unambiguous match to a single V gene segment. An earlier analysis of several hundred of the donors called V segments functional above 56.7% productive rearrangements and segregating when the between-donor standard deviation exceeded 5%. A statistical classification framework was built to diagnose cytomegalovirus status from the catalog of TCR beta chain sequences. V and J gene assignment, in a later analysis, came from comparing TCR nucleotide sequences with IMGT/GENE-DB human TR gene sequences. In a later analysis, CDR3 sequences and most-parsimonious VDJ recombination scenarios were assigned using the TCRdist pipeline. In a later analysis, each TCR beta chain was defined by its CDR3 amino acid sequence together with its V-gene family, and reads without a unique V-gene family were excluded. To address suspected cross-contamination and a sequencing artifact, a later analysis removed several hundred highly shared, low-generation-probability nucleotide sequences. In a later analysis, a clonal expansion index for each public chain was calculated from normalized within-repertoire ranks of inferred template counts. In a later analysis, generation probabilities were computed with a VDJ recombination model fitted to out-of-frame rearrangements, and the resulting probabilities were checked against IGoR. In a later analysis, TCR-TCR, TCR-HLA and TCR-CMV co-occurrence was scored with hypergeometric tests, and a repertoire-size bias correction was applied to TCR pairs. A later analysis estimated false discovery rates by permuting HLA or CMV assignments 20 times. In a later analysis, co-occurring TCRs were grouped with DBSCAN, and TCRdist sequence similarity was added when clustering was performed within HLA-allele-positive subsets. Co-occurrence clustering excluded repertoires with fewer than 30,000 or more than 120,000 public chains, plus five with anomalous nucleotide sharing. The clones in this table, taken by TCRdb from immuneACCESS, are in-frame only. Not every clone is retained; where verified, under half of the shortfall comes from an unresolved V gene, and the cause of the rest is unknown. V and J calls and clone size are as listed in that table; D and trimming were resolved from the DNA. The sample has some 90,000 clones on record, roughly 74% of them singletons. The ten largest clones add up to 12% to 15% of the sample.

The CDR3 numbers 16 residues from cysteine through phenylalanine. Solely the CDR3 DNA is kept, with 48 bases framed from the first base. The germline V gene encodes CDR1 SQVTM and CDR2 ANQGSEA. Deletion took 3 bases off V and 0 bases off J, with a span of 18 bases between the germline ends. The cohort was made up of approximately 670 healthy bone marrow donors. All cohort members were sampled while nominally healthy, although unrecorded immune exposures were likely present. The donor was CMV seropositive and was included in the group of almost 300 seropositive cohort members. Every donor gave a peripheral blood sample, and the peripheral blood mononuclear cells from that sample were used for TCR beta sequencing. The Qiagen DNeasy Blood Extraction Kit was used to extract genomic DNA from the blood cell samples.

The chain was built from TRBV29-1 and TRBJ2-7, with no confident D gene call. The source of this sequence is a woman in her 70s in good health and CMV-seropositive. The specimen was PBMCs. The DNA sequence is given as TGCAGCGTTGAGGGCAGAATACTTAGTAACTCCTACGAGCAGTACTTC. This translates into CSVEGRILSNSYEQYF.